The T cell receptor (beta chain) under discussion was sequenced for a study of identical twins. General study points: Weaker excess twin sharing was observed in beta out-of-frame sequences. Conclusions rested on cross-sectional statistics rather than following the same donors. With abundant cord blood beta clonotypes, insertions were fewer; memory repertoires showed no such pattern.

This clonotype was counted at least ten times. Antigen specificity is unknown. TCRdb passed the 5' RACE reads through MiXCR, listing each CDR3 protein once. The data hold more than 650,000 distinct CDR3 sequences, with 5.5% to 6.5% observed a single time. Trimming at V came to 0 bases and at J to 4 bases, leaving 7 bases not matched to a gene. CDR3 length: 16 residues. From germline, CDR1 is SGHRS and CDR2 YFSETQ. The TCR originated in a man between 18 and 35 years old in good health. The specimen was naive T cells sorted from blood. The rearrangement links TRBV5-1 to TRBJ2-3; 8 bases line up with TRBD1. CDR3 loop: CASSLEGQEYSDTQYF. DNA of the CDR3: TGCGCCAGCAGCTTGGAGGGACAGGAGTACTCAGATACGCAGTATTTT.